This T cell receptor (beta chain) was documented in a study of shared clonotypes between healthy human individuals. Naive CD8 cells lacked CD45RO, underwent positive selection for CCR7 and left out terminally differentiated effector memory CD45RA+ cells. Each sample came from a Caucasian adult donor living in Nashville, Tennessee. TCRdb's table, derived via immunoSEQ multiplex PCR, lists solely in-frame clones and lacks some. The sample lists about 2.2 million clones, approximately 92% occurring once. Germline-derived CDR1 and CDR2 are SNHLY and FYNNEI. J was trimmed by 6 bases and V by 3 bases; bases with no gene match: 10. The CDR3 is 16 amino acids.

This sequence originates from a man between 18 and 35 years old in good health. Some clones in this sample may be carry-over from other donors' samples. J is TRBJ2-1 and V is TRBV2, with 8 bases that match TRBD1. Material for sequencing was naive CD8+ T cells from PBMCs. The CDR3 sequence is CASSDPQGAISNEQFF. The DNA for the CDR3 is TGTGCCAGCAGTGACCCCCAGGGGGCGATATCCAATGAGCAGTTCTTC.